This is a list of T cell receptor beta chains from one sample in a study of human thymus T cells. Profiled with immunoSEQ multiplex PCR; TCRdb holds only in-frame clones, not every one. The sample shows tens of thousands of clones, 94% of them seen only once. Material for sequencing was blood. Source of these receptors: a boy in the first two years of life with a congenital heart defect but otherwise immunologically healthy. Both conserved end residues are part of each CDR3. D genes are given only for firm matches. Some rows mark clone size as missing; the rest say once, few, many or name a class of expanded clone.

j_call v_call d_call clone_size cdr3_nt cdr3_aa
TRBJ1-1 TRBV5-1 TRBD1 - TGCGCCAGCAGCTCCCGGACAGGGGGCGAAGCTTTCTTT CASSSRTGGEAFF
TRBJ1-2 TRBV10-2 - - TGCGCCAGCAGTGCATGGTCAGGGAATGGCTACACCTTC CASSAWSGNGYTF
TRBJ2-7 TRBV5-8 - - TGTGCCAGCAGCTTGTTGTACCCCGGGACCTACGAGCAGTACTTC CASSLLYPGTYEQYF
TRBJ1-6 TRBV19 - - TGTGCCAGTAGTCCCAGAGCGCTCGTCTTTAATTCACCCCTCCACTTT CASSPRALVFNSPLHF
TRBJ2-7 TRBV20-1 - - TGCAGTGCTAGAGATCGGGGCGAGCAGTACTTC CSARDRGEQYF
TRBJ2-1 TRBV4-3 - - TGCGCCAGCAGCCAAGATCGTGGGACAGTCATCGGGAGTGAGCAGTTCTTC CASSQDRGTVIGSEQFF
TRBJ1-5 TRBV7-8 - - TGTGCCAGCAGCTTCACAGTCCACAGCGGTCAGCCCCAGCATTTT CASSFTVHSGQPQHF
TRBJ2-7 TRBV5-1 - - TGCGCCAGCAGCTTGGAGGGATCGGCCTACGAGCAGTACTTC CASSLEGSAYEQYF
TRBJ2-3 TRBV4-2 - - TGTGCCAGCAGCCAAGATGATACAAGGGGCTCGTATTTT CASSQDDTRGSYF
TRBJ2-3 TRBV18 - - TGTGCCAGCTCACCACCGTGGATTATCGGAGCGGAGGGTCCAGATACGCAGTATTTT CASSPPWIIGAEGPDTQYF
TRBJ2-5 TRBV9 - - TGTGCCAGCAGCGCGACGGCTACAAATACCCAGTACTTC CASSATATNTQYF
TRBJ1-1 TRBV7-9 - - TGTGCCAGCAGCTTAGGGGGAGGCGTCGGGGTTTTCTTT CASSLGGGVGVFF
TRBJ2-2 TRBV7-2 - - TGTGCCAGCAGCTTGGGAGGTTTCGGCGGGGAGCTGTTTTTT CASSLGGFGGELFF
TRBJ1-2 TRBV28 - - TGTGCCAGCACTCCGGGGAGGGGGTATGGCTACACCTTC CASTPGRGYGYTF
TRBJ2-7 TRBV4-3 TRBD2 - TGCGCCAGTGCACGAGGGGTCCTAGCGGGGGGTCTGTACTTC CASARGVLAGGLYF
TRBJ2-7 TRBV19 - - TGTGCCAGTAGTAAGACATCCTACGAGCAGTACTTC CASSKTSYEQYF
TRBJ1-4 TRBV11-2 TRBD1 - TGTGCCAGCAGCCACCGGGACAGGGATGAAAAACTGTTTTTT CASSHRDRDEKLFF
TRBJ1-5 TRBV6-5 - few TGTGCCAGGCCAGCGGGCAATCAGCCCCAGCATTTT CARPAGNQPQHF
TRBJ2-3 TRBV27 TRBD2 - TGTGCCAGCAGGGGACTAGCGGATACAGATACGCAGTATTTT CASRGLADTDTQYF
TRBJ1-2 TRBV9 TRBD1 - TGTGCCAGCAGCTTCACGACAGGGGGCGGTGGCTACACCTTC CASSFTTGGGGYTF
TRBJ2-2 TRBV7-3 - few TGTGCCAGCAGTACGGGACTCGCAACCGGGGAGCTGTTTTTT CASSTGLATGELFF
TRBJ1-4 TRBV7-9 - once TGTGCCAGCAGCGCAGGGACCACAACTAATGAAAAACTGTTTTTT CASSAGTTTNEKLFF
TRBJ2-1 TRBV18 - - TGTGCCAGCTCACCACCGGCGAAGGGATACAATGAGCAGTTCTTC CASSPPAKGYNEQFF
TRBJ2-1 TRBV19 - once TGTGCCAGTAGCCCCCCGGACGTGTATGAGCAGTTCTTC CASSPPDVYEQFF
TRBJ2-2 TRBV6-4 TRBD1 - TGTGCCAGCAGCCCAGGGACAGGGCATACCGGGGAGCTGTTTTTT CASSPGTGHTGELFF
TRBJ2-5 TRBV2 - - TGTGCCAGCAGCGCGGGACAGCGGGAGACCCAGTACTTC CASSAGQRETQYF
TRBJ2-3 TRBV5-6 TRBD2 - TGTGCCAGCAGCTTTACTGTAGCGGGACCCGCCGATACGCAGTATTTT CASSFTVAGPADTQYF
TRBJ2-3 TRBV2 - - TGTGCCAGCACCGGACAACTGGAAGATACGCAGTATTTT CASTGQLEDTQYF
TRBJ2-2 TRBV6-6 - - TGTGCCAGCAGTTCCCCTAATAGGGGGGAGACCGGGGAGCTGTTTTTT CASSSPNRGETGELFF
TRBJ1-3 TRBV16 - once TGTGCCAGCAGCCTCTTTAACACGGTCTCTGGAAACACCATATATTTT CASSLFNTVSGNTIYF
TRBJ2-5 TRBV7-8 - - TGTGCCAGCAGGAGGAGAGGCCAAGAGACCCAGTACTTC CASRRRGQETQYF
TRBJ1-1 TRBV6-1 - - TGTGCCAGCAGTGACAGGGGAAGGAACACTGAAGCTTTCTTT CASSDRGRNTEAFF
TRBJ2-5 TRBV28 - - TGTGCCAGCAGCTACAGGAGGGGTCGGCTCGAGACCCAGTACTTC CASSYRRGRLETQYF
TRBJ2-3 TRBV7-2 TRBD1 - TGTGCCAGCAGCTTAGTCCCCAGGGGGAACACAGATACGCAGTATTTT CASSLVPRGNTDTQYF
TRBJ2-2 TRBV27 - - TGTGCCAGCAGTTTAAGTGTGAACACCGGGGAGCTGTTTTTT CASSLSVNTGELFF
TRBJ1-2 TRBV29-1 TRBD1 - TGCAGCGTTGGCGGGACAGGGGACTATGGCTACACCTTC CSVGGTGDYGYTF
TRBJ2-2 TRBV11-2 - - TGTGCCAGCAGCTTAGAGGGGCGAAACACCGGGGAGCTGTTTTTT CASSLEGRNTGELFF
TRBJ2-7 TRBV27 - - TGTGCCAGCAGGGGATCCGGTACAGTCATTAACCACGAGCAGTACTTC CASRGSGTVINHEQYF
TRBJ2-1 TRBV9 TRBD2 - TGTGCCAGCAGCGGCGGGGGTGCCTACAATGAGCAGTTCTTC CASSGGGAYNEQFF
TRBJ1-2 TRBV11-3 - - TGTGCCAGCAGCCCCGTCGGGGGGCCGTACGGCTACACCTTC CASSPVGGPYGYTF
TRBJ2-5 TRBV30 TRBD2 - TGTGCCTGGATTACTAGCGGGGGACCAGGGACCCAGTACTTC CAWITSGGPGTQYF
TRBJ1-5 TRBV9 TRBD1 few TGTGCCAGCAGCAACCAGGGGGCAGATCAGCCCCAGCATTTT CASSNQGADQPQHF
TRBJ1-2 TRBV11-2 - - TGTGCCAGCAGCTTAGTCTATGGCTACACCTTC CASSLVYGYTF
TRBJ1-2 TRBV6-4 TRBD1 - TGTGCCAGCAGTGAACCCGGACAGGGGGCGAACTATGGCTACACCTTC CASSEPGQGANYGYTF
TRBJ2-1 TRBV28 - - TGTGCCAGCAGTTTAGCCGGGGCACCGTTCTTC CASSLAGAPFF
TRBJ2-7 TRBV27 TRBD1 - TGTGCCAGCAGTTTAGAGACAGGGGGTTACGAGCAGTACTTC CASSLETGGYEQYF
TRBJ2-7 TRBV19 TRBD2 - TGTGCCAGTAGTATAGGACTAGCGGGTTTTTACGAGCAGTACTTC CASSIGLAGFYEQYF
TRBJ2-3 TRBV6-5 - once TGTGCCAGCAGTTACTCGAGCCGGGACACAGATACGCAGTATTTT CASSYSSRDTDTQYF
TRBJ1-2 TRBV7-2 - - TGTGCCAGCAGCTTAGCTATCTATGGCTACACCTTC CASSLAIYGYTF
TRBJ1-6 TRBV5-4 TRBD1 - TGTGCCAGCAGCTTGGACACAGGGGGCGGCTCACCCCTCCACTTT CASSLDTGGGSPLHF
TRBJ1-2 TRBV7-3 - - TGTGCCAGCAGCTTAACGCCAGGGTATGGCTACACCTTC CASSLTPGYGYTF
TRBJ1-5 TRBV5-1 TRBD1 - TGCGCCAGCAGCTATATGGACAGGGGACTTCATAGCAATCAGCCCCAGCATTTT CASSYMDRGLHSNQPQHF
TRBJ2-2 TRBV19 - - TGTGCCAGTGCCAGGGGCGCCCCGGGCGGGGAGCTGTTTTTT CASARGAPGGELFF
TRBJ2-7 TRBV6-1 - - TGTGCCAGCAGTAATCAGGGGGGGGCCTACGAGCAGTACTTC CASSNQGGAYEQYF
TRBJ2-7 TRBV6-5 TRBD2 - TGTGCCAGCAGTTACTCGGGACTAGCGGAACCCTACGAGCAGTACTTC CASSYSGLAEPYEQYF
TRBJ1-5 TRBV6-1 - - TGTGCCAGCGAGCTATCAAGCAATCAGCCCCAGCATTTT CASELSSNQPQHF
TRBJ1-1 TRBV27 - - TGTGCCAGCAGTTTACCTCGGGGAGGTAGGACAAGGAACACTGAAGCTTTCTTT CASSLPRGGRTRNTEAFF